This T cell receptor (beta chain) appears in the sequencing data of a study of blood T cells in healthy people across ages. Study information: Template switching picked up about one barcoded beta molecule for each two T cells.

This CDR3 contains 13 residues. Germline loops: CDR1 MNHNY, CDR2 SVGAGI (reference sequence). V lost 5 bases, J lost 4 bases, and 12 bases lay in between. A second PCR, run for about 7 to 11 cycles, used a sample-barcoded 5' primer plus a J-beta primer mix. TCRdb recomputed calls from the 5' RACE reads with MiXCR, one row per CDR3 protein. The sample holds around 1,900,000 distinct CDR3 sequences, more than 35% seen once. For every donor, a draw yielded about 10 milliliters of peripheral blood. PBMCs numbering at least 6 million were isolated per sample. This clonotype showed up just a few times. Material: blood. The chain carries TRBV6-6 and TRBJ2-7; D is uncertain. The TCR sequence derives from a human donor in good health. The CDR3 DNA sequence: TGTGCCAGCAGTGATACGGACGAGTACGAGCAGTACTTC. It is translated as CASSDTDEYEQYF.